The next 32 T cell receptor beta chains were all read from a single sample in a study of response to subunit inactivated influenza vaccine. TCRdb used MiXCR to reprocess the RT-PCR reads, holding one entry per CDR3 protein. The sample has under 500,000 distinct CDR3 sequences, over 9.5% seen once. Sequencing used PBMCs from blood, obtained about 40 days after vaccination. These receptors all come from a man in his fifties who received an inactivated influenza vaccine.

J is TRBJ2-5 and V is TRBV19; possibly TRBD2 for D (5 bases). Deletions cut 5 bases from V and 4 bases from J, with 17 bases between. The V gene's germline CDR1 is LNHDA and CDR2 SQIVND (reference sequence). This CDR3 contains 15 residues. CDR3 nucleotide sequence: TGTGCCAGTAGTCCGACTAAACTTCCCTCAGAGACCCAGTACTTC. This translates into CASSPTKLPSETQYF.

This clonotype was seen ten or more times. The V and J genes are TRBV6-2 or TRBV6-3 and TRBJ1-1, with TRBD1 as a possible D gene (5 bases). This CDR3 region has 15 residues. The V end was cut by 2 bases, the J end by 4 bases, with 14 bases between. Germline V gene lookup returns CDR1 MNHEY and CDR2 SVGEGT. DNA for the CDR3: TGTGCCAGCAGTTACGCCGGGCTTAGGGGCACTGAAGCTTTCTTT. It codes for CASSYAGLRGTEAFF.

This clonotype was recorded a few times. V gene TRBV28 combines with J gene TRBJ1-4, with 9 nucleotides matching TRBD1. The CDR3 runs 15 residues. Germline values: CDR1 MDHEN, CDR2 SYDVKM. The trim removed 4 bases at V and 7 bases at J, leaving 7 bases unmatched. The CDR3 nucleotides are TGTGCCAGCAGTTCCCCCGGGACAGGGAGTGAAAAACTGTTTTTT. Translated: CASSSPGTGSEKLFF.

This clonotype has only a few counts. The chain recombines TRBV5-5 with TRBJ2-2; no reliable D call. Trimming removed 0 bases at V and 2 bases at J, with 11 bases between. CDR1 and CDR2 (germline): SGHKS, YYEKEE (reference sequence). This CDR3 is built from 16 residues. The CDR3 protein is CASSLAVRRNTGELFF. CDR3 DNA sequence: TGTGCCAGCAGCTTGGCGGTCAGGCGAAACACCGGGGAGCTGTTTTTT.

This clonotype has a handful of counts. The chain employs TRBV5-5 and TRBJ1-1; tentative D call: TRBD1 (5 bases). Between the trimmed V and J ends, which lost 2 bases and 3 bases, there was a span of 14 bases. In germline, CDR1 is SGHKS, CDR2 YYEKEE (reference sequence). This CDR3 has 15 residues. Here the CDR3 DNA reads TGTGCCAGCAGCTTTATACGGGGCTGGGACACTGAAGCTTTCTTT. As protein: CASSFIRGWDTEAFF.

The sample holds a few counts of this clonotype. The genes are TRBV29-1 and TRBJ1-1; the D gene is possibly TRBD1 (5 bases). The ends were cut back, 3 bases at V and 4 bases at J, with 12 bases in the middle. CDR3 size: 13 residues. Germline V gives CDR1 SQVTM, CDR2 ANQGSEA. The chain's CDR3 is CSVDLGVFTEAFF. CDR3 coding DNA: TGCAGCGTTGATCTAGGGGTTTTCACTGAAGCTTTCTTT.

CDR3 in DNA: TGCGCCAGCAGCAGCACCCAGACAGGGTCTGAAAAACTGTTTTTT. Protein product: CASSSTQTGSEKLFF. The chain is built from TRBV5-1 and TRBJ1-4; TRBD1 aligns across 7 bases. Germline lookup yields CDR1 SGHRS and CDR2 YFSETQ. The CDR3 covers 15 residues. The V segment lost 4 bases and the J segment 7 bases; nucleotides outside the gene matches: 10.

This clonotype came up many times. The chain's CDR3 is CASSLMGREQYF. The CDR3 DNA sequence: TGCGCCAGCAGCTTGATGGGGCGGGAGCAGTACTTC. V is TRBV5-1 and J is TRBJ2-7; D may be TRBD1 (5 bases). CDR3 size: 12 residues. In germline, CDR1 is SGHRS, CDR2 YFSETQ. V was clipped by 1 base and J by 7 bases, with 9 bases between them.

The chain uses TRBV20-1 and TRBJ2-3, with 8 bases that match TRBD2. The J segment lost 4 bases and the V segment lost 0 bases, leaving 6 bases of the junction unmatched. The CDR3 loop spans 15 amino acids. Germline CDR1 and CDR2: DFQATT and SNEGSKA (reference sequence). In DNA, the CDR3 is TGCAGTGCTAGAGATTTAACTAGCGGTCCAGATACGCAGTATTTT. It codes for CSARDLTSGPDTQYF.

This clonotype occurred many times. This chain links TRBV20-1 with TRBJ2-7; TRBD2 aligns across 12 bases. The trim removed 2 bases at V and 3 bases at J, leaving 5 bases unmatched. The CDR3 length is 15 residues. Germline V gives CDR1 DFQATT, CDR2 SNEGSKA (reference sequence). The CDR3 region is CSARSTTSGSYEQYF. CDR3 DNA: TGCAGTGCTAGATCAACGACTAGCGGGAGCTACGAGCAGTACTTC.

This clonotype was recorded at least ten times. The genes are TRBV10-3 and TRBJ2-1; 14 bases align to TRBD2. J gave up 8 bases and V 10 bases, and 10 bases lay outside the gene matches. The length of the CDR3 is 15 residues. CDR1 is ENHRY and CDR2 is SYGVKD in the germline V gene. The CDR3 spells CATRTSGRPMDEQFF. The DNA for the CDR3 is TGTGCCACTCGGACTAGCGGGAGGCCTATGGATGAGCAGTTCTTC.

This clonotype showed up just a few times. The chain joins TRBV29-1 to TRBJ1-2; the D gene is possibly TRBD1 (5 bases). Germline V gene lookup returns CDR1 SQVTM and CDR2 ANQGSEA. The CDR3 covers 12 residues. The V gene lost 7 bases and the J gene lost 7 bases, with 16 bases spanning the gap. The CDR3, as DNA: TGCAGCGGGGGGGACTCCCGCTTTGGCTACACCTTC. This codes for CSGGDSRFGYTF.

There are many counts of this clonotype. This rearrangement joins TRBV5-1 to TRBJ2-5; the match to TRBD1 covers 9 bases. J lost 5 bases, V lost 0 bases, and 2 bases had no gene match. Germline V gene data show CDR1 as SGHRS and CDR2 as YFSETQ. The CDR3 is 14 residues long. The CDR3 spells CASSLVGQGETQYF. The CDR3, as DNA: TGCGCCAGCAGCTTGGTTGGACAGGGGGAGACCCAGTACTTC.

V gene TRBV15 combines with J gene TRBJ1-4, with 8 nucleotides matching TRBD1. Trimming removed 7 bases from V and 5 bases from J; junction bases left unmatched: 3. CDR3 length equals 13 residues. The germline CDR1 and CDR2 sequences are LNHNV and YYDKDF (reference sequence). CDR3: CATTRDRNEKLFF. Here the CDR3 DNA reads TGTGCCACCACCCGGGACAGGAATGAAAAACTGTTTTTT.

This clonotype was counted a few times. The chain employs TRBV2 and TRBJ2-1; perhaps TRBD2 as D (6 bases). The germline gives CDR1 SNHLY, CDR2 FYNNEI. CDR3 length: 17 residues. Trimming removed 0 bases from V and 0 bases from J, with 12 bases in between. The CDR3 sequence: CASSEAGRGSSYNEQFF. CDR3 bases: TGTGCCAGCAGTGAAGCTGGTCGGGGGAGCTCCTACAATGAGCAGTTCTTC.

This clonotype showed up many times. The genes are TRBV5-4 and TRBJ2-7, with 9 bases identical to TRBD1. The CDR3 totals 14 residues. CDR1 and CDR2 from the germline V gene are SGHNT and YYREEE (reference sequence). With 2 bases clipped from V and 2 bases from J, the junction kept 2 bases outside the gene matches. CDR3 residues: CASSFDRGTYEQYF. CDR3 nucleotides: TGTGCCAGCAGCTTCGACAGGGGGACCTACGAGCAGTACTTC. The full variable domain, its missing parts supplied by reference TRBV5-4 and TRBJ2-7, is ETGVTQSPTHLIKTRGQQVTLRCSSQSGHNTVSWYQQALGQGPQFIFQYYREEENGRGNFPPRFSGLQFPNYSSELNVNALELDDSALYLCASSFDRGTYEQYFGPGTRLTVT.

A few counts support this clonotype. V gene TRBV4-3 combines with J gene TRBJ2-7; 11 bases line up with TRBD2. The trim removed 2 bases at V and 5 bases at J, leaving 5 bases unmatched. There are 15 residues in the CDR3. Germline V gene sequence: CDR1 LGHNA, CDR2 YSLEER. This CDR3 reads CASSQLLAGANEQYF. The DNA for the CDR3 is TGCGCCAGCAGCCAACTACTAGCGGGAGCGAACGAGCAGTACTTC.

The CDR3 loop is CASSLGRAQYNEQFF. CDR3 bases: TGTGCCAGCAGCTTAGGAAGAGCGCAGTACAATGAGCAGTTCTTC. V and J are TRBV7-2 and TRBJ2-1; D remains ambiguous. CDR1 is SGHTA, CDR2 FQGNSA, per germline. The CDR3 is 15 amino acids. Trimming shortened V by 1 base and J by 4 bases, and 11 bases separated the two germline ends.

This sequence joins TRBV12-3 or TRBV12-4 and TRBJ2-7, with D maybe TRBD1 (5 bases). The CDR3 contains 12 residues. V was clipped by 8 bases and J by 3 bases, with 11 bases between them. The CDR3 is CASGVGHYEQYF. As DNA, the CDR3 is TGTGCCAGCGGGGTTGGACACTACGAGCAGTACTTC.

The count of this clonotype is one. The chain's CDR3 is CASSQLIGAEQYF. The CDR3 DNA reads TGTGCCAGCAGCCAGCTGATTGGGGCCGAGCAGTACTTC. The chain has TRBV14 and TRBJ2-7, with a tentative D call TRBD1 (5 bases). The CDR3 runs to 13 residues. The germline CDR1 and CDR2 sequences are SGHDN and FVKESK. V shed 3 bases and J shed 6 bases, with 12 bases lying between them. The full variable domain, in which reference TRBV14 and TRBJ2-7 provide the parts outside the CDR3, is EAGVTQFPSHSVIEKGQTVTLRCDPISGHDNLYWYRRVMGKEIKFLLHFVKESKQDESGMPNNRFLAERTGGTYSTLKVQPAELEDSGVYFCASSQLIGAEQYFGPGTRLTVT.

This clonotype was observed a handful of times. The V gene is TRBV5-1, the J gene TRBJ2-1; 9 positions match TRBD2. In germline, CDR1 is SGHRS, CDR2 YFSETQ. The CDR3 covers 16 residues. The V and J ends lost 7 bases and 0 bases, in that order; junction bases with no gene match: 8. CDR3 amino acids: CASYSGSASSYNEQFF. CDR3 sequence (DNA): TGCGCCAGCTATAGCGGGAGCGCCAGCTCCTACAATGAGCAGTTCTTC.

This clonotype showed up many times. In nucleotides, the CDR3 is TGCAGCGTTGAACTACAGGGGAACGAGCAGTACTTC. It specifies CSVELQGNEQYF. V gene TRBV29-1 combines with J gene TRBJ2-7, with TRBD1 identical over 7 bases. The CDR3 is 12 residues long. CDR1 and CDR2 (germline): SQVTM, ANQGSEA. V shed 2 bases and J 5 bases; nucleotides not matched to a gene: 3.

The chain is built from TRBV7-6 and TRBJ2-7, with 8 bases aligning to TRBD1. The CDR3 consists of 15 residues. Germline CDR1 is SGHVS and CDR2 is FNYEAQ. Losses at the gene ends were 5 bases for V and 6 bases for J; bases not matched to a gene: 12. CDR3 in DNA: TGTGCCAGCAGCCCAGACAGGGGAATGGGGCGCGAGCAGTACTTC. It is translated as CASSPDRGMGREQYF.

V is TRBV10-3 and J is TRBJ1-4; the D is unclear. The CDR3 length is 13 residues. V lost 2 bases and J 7 bases, leaving 8 bases between the germline ends. Germline CDR1 is ENHRY and CDR2 is SYGVKD. CDR3: CAISEGLGEKLFF. CDR3 DNA: TGTGCCATCAGTGAGGGATTGGGTGAAAAACTGTTTTTT.

In this sample, this clonotype turned up a few times. This chain uses TRBV29-1 with TRBJ2-2; TRBD1 matches 8 bases. With V trimmed by 5 bases and J by 4 bases, 6 bases remained unmatched. CDR1 and CDR2 from the germline V gene are SQVTM and ANQGSEA. The CDR3 consists of 14 residues. CDR3 protein: CSVQGQAGTGELFF. CDR3 DNA sequence: TGCAGCGTTCAGGGACAGGCGGGCACCGGGGAGCTGTTTTTT.

The chain recombines TRBV6-2 or TRBV6-3 with TRBJ1-1; 8 bases match TRBD1. V shed 6 bases and J 1 base; nucleotides not matched to a gene: 10. The CDR3 spans 16 residues. Germline CDR1 reads MNHEY; CDR2 reads SVGEGT. The DNA of the CDR3 is TGTGCCAGCAGGAGTCGACAGGGGCGGAAGAACACTGAAGCTTTCTTT. Encoded protein: CASRSRQGRKNTEAFF.

This clonotype came up a few times. The V gene is TRBV15, the J gene TRBJ1-6; TRBD1 might be the D (5 bases). The CDR3 runs to 13 residues. Trimming stripped 8 bases from V and 8 bases from J, with 13 bases between. Germline V gene sequence: CDR1 LNHNV, CDR2 YYDKDF (reference sequence). The CDR3 protein is CATRGGWDSPLHF. The CDR3 DNA reads TGTGCCACCCGGGGGGGGTGGGATTCACCCCTCCACTTT.

This clonotype appeared many times. The chain couples TRBV29-1 to TRBJ2-2, with 7 bases matching TRBD1. Trimming at V came to 3 bases and at J to 7 bases, leaving 5 bases not matched to a gene. The germline CDR1 and CDR2 sequences are SQVTM and ANQGSEA. The CDR3 is 13 residues long. CDR3 coding DNA: TGCAGCGTTGACGAGGGGGCGGTCGGGGAGCTGTTTTTT. This codes for CSVDEGAVGELFF.

Worth noting for this clonotype: A read error may be the cause here, since a much bigger clone is one base away. The chain links TRBV6-2 or TRBV6-3 to TRBJ2-7; 8 positions agree with TRBD1. Germline V lookup: CDR1 MNHEY, CDR2 SVGEGT. The V gene end was trimmed by 10 bases and the J gene end by 3 bases; junction bases not matched to a gene: 5. The CDR3 has 12 residues. The CDR3 region is CATGQGLYEQYF. The CDR3 nucleotides are TGTGCCACCGGACAGGGCCTCTACGAGCAGTACTTC.

This clonotype appeared many times. This sequence joins TRBV20-1 and TRBJ2-2; either TRBD1 or TRBD2 may fit D (5 bases each). The V gene's germline CDR1 is DFQATT and CDR2 SNEGSKA (reference sequence). V gave up 0 bases and J gave up 0 bases, with 14 bases separating them. This CDR3 is built from 17 residues. DNA of the CDR3: TGCAGTGCTAGAGATGGAAAGAGGGGCGCGAACACCGGGGAGCTGTTTTTT. As protein: CSARDGKRGANTGELFF.

Many counts were recorded for this clonotype. The rearrangement uses TRBV4-3 and TRBJ2-3; D remains ambiguous. Germline values: CDR1 LGHNA, CDR2 YSLEER. V dropped 0 bases and J dropped 3 bases, with 7 bases sitting between them. The CDR3 extends over 14 amino acids. CDR3 residues: CASSQDLNTDTQYF. CDR3 nucleotides: TGCGCCAGCAGCCAAGATCTGAATACAGATACGCAGTATTTT.

This clonotype appeared a few times. The chain uses TRBV6-2 or TRBV6-3 and TRBJ2-7; D is undetermined. The CDR3 covers 14 residues. Germline CDR1 and CDR2: MNHEY and SVGEGT. V was shortened by 2 bases and J by 3 bases, with 11 bases between the two germline ends. The CDR3 DNA reads TGTGCCAGCAGTTACCTGCGCGGAATCTACGAGCAGTACTTC. This sequence encodes CASSYLRGIYEQYF.